This T cell receptor (beta chain) was recovered during a study of cytomegalovirus exposure and HLA in healthy donors. General study results and limits: A list of approximately 150 TCR beta chains associated with cytomegalovirus was given. Most TCRs appeared rarely, but some public TCRs recurred in many donors.

The CDR3 is 15 amino acids. CDR1 SGHNT and CDR2 YYREEE come from the germline V gene (reference sequence). V was pared by 3 bases and J by 6 bases, with 10 bases of the junction left unmatched. Sequencing used immunoSEQ multiplex PCR; TCRdb keeps in-frame clones, though not all of them. Here the sample spans some 160,000 clones, 85% to 90% being singletons. This clone has a handful of counts. What it binds is unknown. Sequenced: PBMCs. This receptor was identified in a man younger than 35 in good health and CMV-seronegative. The chain uses TRBV5-4 and TRBJ1-1; 8 positions match TRBD1. The CDR3 loop is CASSSGQGRGAEAFF. As DNA, the CDR3 is TGTGCCAGCAGCTCAGGACAGGGAAGAGGCGCTGAAGCTTTCTTT. The whole variable domain, filled in from reference TRBV5-4 and TRBJ1-1, reads ETGVTQSPTHLIKTRGQQVTLRCSSQSGHNTVSWYQQALGQGPQFIFQYYREEENGRGNFPPRFSGLQFPNYSSELNVNALELDDSALYLCASSSGQGRGAEAFFGQGTRLTVV.